The entry that follows covers one T cell receptor beta chain sequence. The antigen remains undetermined. Germline assignment: CDR1 SQVTM and CDR2 ANQGSEA. The CDR3 sequence is 12 residues long. V lost 5 bases and J lost 4, with 9 bases in between. It was cDNA, reverse transcribed from extracted RNA, that served as the sequencing template. This table comes from immunoSEQ multiplex PCR, and its TCRdb copy is limited to in-frame clones, with some not included. The table records about 180,000 clones, about 55% of them present only once. The data were taken from a study of CD8+ T cells in alopecia areata. As for the study in general: Among treated patients, oral tofacitinib was administered at 5 to 10 mg twice daily. Tofacitinib treatment spanned 6 to 18 months, with 6 months off drug afterward.

Findings and limits, study-wide: TCRs were shared less clearly across patients than in mice, possibly for HLA-related reasons. Tofacitinib significantly decreased scalp clonality and expanded CD8+ clones among top 100.

Described treatment: oral pan-JAK inhibitor, 5-10 mg twice daily. Sequencing used CD8+ T cells sorted from blood, obtained at week 24, from a patient treated with tofacitinib. This TCR was sampled from a human donor with alopecia areata. The gene calls are TRBV29-1 and TRBJ1-5; D gene ambiguous. CDR3 in amino acids: CSVRDPNQPQHF. In DNA, the CDR3 is TGCAGCGTTCGAGATCCAAATCAGCCCCAGCATTTT.